This T cell receptor beta chain was obtained from a study of OX40 agonist ivuxolimab in advanced cancers. Study-level information: Of the participants, 40% had some prior anti-PD-1, anti-PD-L1 or anti-CTLA-4 therapy, which was allowed. Two cutaneous melanoma patients and one hepatocellular carcinoma patient, three in all, had partial responses. Whole-study findings and limits: Clones of CD4+ and CD8+ blood T cells grew by week 6 at doses of 0.1 to 3.0 mg/kg.

As for this clone: Its antigen is undetermined.

This CDR3 spans 13 amino acids. V lost 4 bases, J lost 7 bases, and 14 bases lay in between. The germline gives CDR1 SGHTS, CDR2 YDEGEE. Libraries were prepared by immunoSEQ multiplex PCR; TCRdb keeps only in-frame clonotypes and omits some of them. The profile covers around 74,000 clones, with around 93% appearing a single time and 0.45% to 0.65% taken by the ten largest. The sequenced sample was CD4+ or CD8+ T cells sorted from blood, obtained in a trial of the OX40 agonist ivuxolimab. The clonotype was recovered from an adult with an advanced solid tumor such as melanoma, head and neck, liver or kidney cancer. The rearrangement joins TRBV5-8 to TRBJ1-2; tentative D call: TRBD1 (5 bases). The CDR3 sequence: CASSPSGTPGYTF. Here the CDR3 DNA reads TGTGCCAGCAGCCCGTCCGGGACTCCTGGCTACACCTTC.